What follows are 17 T cell receptor beta chains derived from one specimen sequenced in a study of regulatory T cells in long-lasting Graves disease. To make TCR beta libraries, researchers used iRepertoire HTBI primers and Arm-PCR of CDR3 regions. TCRdb ran MiXCR on the multiplex PCR reads and lists one entry per CDR3 protein. Of some 350,000 distinct CDR3 sequences listed, around 16% are singletons. This sample's time point: newly diagnosed GD, antithyroid drugs for less than 3 months. Extracted PBMC RNA gave rise to the TCR library. The sample was also linked to a second study, of T cells in Graves' hyperthyroidism and ophthalmopathy.

The sequencing here drew on peripheral blood mononuclear cells (PBMCs), taken at new diagnosis, from a patient treated with antithyroid drugs. The receptor set was obtained from a woman aged 18 to 35 with Graves disease.

This clonotype was seen ten or more times. The chain has TRBV11-2 and TRBJ2-2, with a weak D call TRBD1 (6 bases). Germline V gene sequence: CDR1 SGHAT, CDR2 FQNNGV. V lost 5 bases, J lost 3 bases, and 13 bases lay in between. The CDR3 totals 15 residues. CDR3 residues: CASSQSTGYTGELFF. CDR3 nucleotides: TGTGCCAGCAGCCAATCGACAGGATACACCGGGGAGCTGTTTTTT.

There are many counts of this clonotype. V and J are TRBV30 and TRBJ2-1; 7 bases agree with TRBD1. V lost 2 bases, J lost 8 bases, and 6 bases stayed unmatched. This CDR3 region has 13 residues. Germline assignment: CDR1 GTSNPN and CDR2 SVGIG (reference sequence). CDR3 loop: CAWSTDRSDEQFF. The DNA of the CDR3 is TGTGCCTGGAGTACGGACAGGTCGGATGAGCAGTTCTTC.

A few counts support this clonotype. The gene calls are TRBV19 and TRBJ1-1; weak D call: TRBD1 (6 bases). CDR1 and CDR2 (germline): LNHDA, SQIVND (reference sequence). Trimming stripped 7 bases from V and 7 bases from J, with 13 bases between. The CDR3 contains 12 residues. Here the CDR3 reads CASNPGASEAFF. The CDR3 DNA sequence: TGTGCCAGTAATCCAGGGGCAAGTGAAGCTTTCTTT. Variable domain in full (rest from reference TRBV19 and TRBJ1-1): DGGITQSPKYLFRKEGQNVTLSCEQNLNHDAMYWYRQDPGQGLRLIYYSQIVNDFQKGDIAEGYSVSREKKESFPLTVTSAQKNPTAFYLCASNPGASEAFFGQGTRLTVV.

The chain carries TRBV28 and TRBJ2-2; 13 bases are a match to TRBD2. Germline V CDR1 and CDR2: MDHEN, SYDVKM. V lost 5 bases to trimming and J lost 5 bases; unmatched junction nucleotides: 8. The CDR3 covers 17 residues. The CDR3 DNA follows: TGTGCCAGCAGTCCCGGACTAGCGGGGGCCCGGACCGGGGAGCTGTTTTTT. Its translation is CASSPGLAGARTGELFF.

Many counts were recorded for this clonotype. The V and J genes are TRBV11-2 and TRBJ2-5, with D hard to call. V dropped 1 base and J dropped 5 bases, with 8 bases sitting between them. The V gene's germline CDR1 is SGHAT and CDR2 FQNNGV. CDR3 length: 13 residues. In nucleotides, the CDR3 is TGTGCCAGCAGCTTAGCGTCCGCCGAGACCCAGTACTTC. It codes for CASSLASAETQYF.

This clonotype was seen ten or more times. The rearrangement joins TRBV20-1 to TRBJ2-5; the D gene is possibly TRBD2 (7 bases). Germline V gene data show CDR1 as DFQATT and CDR2 as SNEGSKA (reference sequence). The ends were cut back, 2 bases at V and 3 bases at J, with 13 bases in the middle. There are 14 residues in the CDR3. The CDR3 bases are TGCAGTGCTAGATGGGGGGGGCGCAAAGAGACCCAGTACTTC. Translation: CSARWGGRKETQYF.

This clonotype was detected many times. This chain uses TRBV4-1 with TRBJ1-1; D is perhaps TRBD1 (6 bases). The CDR3 totals 15 residues. Germline-derived CDR1 and CDR2 are MGHRA and YSYEKL. Trimming took off 2 bases at V and 5 bases at J, with 15 bases between the two ends. The chain's CDR3 is CASSQRQGRWTEAFF. In nucleotides, the CDR3 is TGCGCCAGCAGCCAAAGGCAGGGGAGATGGACTGAAGCTTTCTTT.

Worth noting for this clonotype: A much larger clone differs by one base, so this may be a read error. This chain links TRBV12-3 or TRBV12-4 with TRBJ2-7, with D hard to call. V was shortened by 3 bases and J by 3 bases, with 18 bases between the two germline ends. This CDR3 has 16 residues. The CDR3 loop is CASSFVPLELVYEQYF. DNA of the CDR3: TGTGCCAGCAGTTTCGTCCCTTTAGAGTTGGTCTACGAGCAGTACTTC.

This clonotype has a count of ten or more. The J gene is TRBJ2-3, the V gene TRBV7-9, with D perhaps matching TRBD1 (5 bases). Germline V lookup: CDR1 SEHNR, CDR2 FQNEAQ (reference sequence). This CDR3 has 15 amino acids. The V and J ends lost 5 bases and 4 bases respectively, with 16 bases between them. The CDR3 is CASSTTVGSADTQYF. Written as DNA, the CDR3 is TGTGCCAGCAGCACGACAGTCGGTAGTGCAGATACGCAGTATTTT.

This clonotype was seen at least ten times. The gene calls are TRBV3-1 and TRBJ1-2; D unresolved. CDR1 and CDR2 (germline): LGHDT, YNNKEL (reference sequence). V was shortened by 3 bases and J by 2 bases, with 10 bases between the two germline ends. The CDR3 length is 14 residues. CDR3 bases: TGTGCCAGCAGCCAGGCCCCTACCAACTATGGCTACACCTTC. Its protein product is CASSQAPTNYGYTF.

This sequence joins TRBV6-2 or TRBV6-3 and TRBJ2-7; tentatively, D is TRBD2 (5 bases). CDR3 length: 15 residues. Germline V gene sequence: CDR1 MNHEY, CDR2 SVGEGT. V lost 2 bases and J lost 3, with 14 bases in between. In nucleotides, the CDR3 is TGTGCCAGCAGTTACAGAGGGCAGCCTTACTACGAGCAGTACTTC. Translated: CASSYRGQPYYEQYF.

Ten or more counts support this clonotype. The rearrangement joins TRBV7-2 to TRBJ1-5, with 7 bases identical to TRBD1. Trimming removed 5 bases from V and 1 base from J; junction bases left unmatched: 11. CDR1 and CDR2 (germline): SGHTA, FQGNSA. The CDR3 runs 17 residues. The chain's CDR3 is CASSPPRRDSSNQPQHF. For the CDR3, the DNA is TGTGCCAGCAGCCCGCCACGAAGGGACAGCAGCAATCAGCCCCAGCATTTT.

This clonotype appeared a few times. Given a much more abundant clone one base away, this may be a read error. The genes are TRBV3-1 and TRBJ1-3, with D uncertain. This CDR3 region has 15 residues. Trimming removed 1 base at V and 5 bases at J, with 12 bases between. Germline V gene data show CDR1 as LGHDT and CDR2 as YNNKEL (reference sequence). The CDR3 here is CASSQAAGRRNTIYF. CDR3 bases: TGTGCCAGCAGCCAAGCGGCAGGCCGAAGAAACACCATATATTTT.

This clonotype was observed many times. The chain recombines TRBV24-1 with TRBJ2-7; TRBD1 matches at 8 bases. This CDR3 spans 11 amino acids. CDR1 is KGHDR and CDR2 is SFDVKD in the germline V gene. After removal of 11 bases from V and 3 bases from J, the junction contained 2 bases not matched to a gene. Here the CDR3 DNA reads TGTGCCAGTGGGACAGGCTACGAGCAGTACTTC. It yields the protein CASGTGYEQYF.

Comment on this clonotype: One end of the junction fails to match germline, which may point to a read error. The CDR3 reads CASSSPSPRTGASNTRELFF. The CDR3 region has the DNA TGTGCCAGCAGCTCCCCCTCTCCCCGGACAGGGGCGTCGAACACCAGGGAGCTGTTTTTT. The chain has TRBV7-3 and TRBJ2-2; 9 nucleotides agree with TRBD1. The CDR3 length is 20 residues. CDR1 and CDR2 from the germline V gene are SGHTA and FQGTGA.

In this sample, this clonotype turned up many times. The V call is TRBV2, the J call TRBJ2-7, with 7 bases fitting TRBD1. Germline V lookup: CDR1 SNHLY, CDR2 FYNNEI. V lost 5 bases, J lost 4 bases, and 11 bases stayed unmatched. The CDR3 is 15 amino acids. The chain's CDR3 is CASSLPGQKIYEQYF. The CDR3 DNA reads as TGTGCCAGCAGTCTACCGGGACAGAAGATATACGAGCAGTACTTC.

Only a few counts were recorded for this clonotype. This chain links TRBV12-3 or TRBV12-4 with TRBJ1-3; D is undetermined. Trimming took off 8 bases at V and 0 bases at J, with 2 bases between the two ends. The length of the CDR3 is 11 residues. The CDR3 sequence is CASLSGNTIYF. The CDR3 DNA reads as TGTGCCAGCCTCTCTGGAAACACCATATATTTT.